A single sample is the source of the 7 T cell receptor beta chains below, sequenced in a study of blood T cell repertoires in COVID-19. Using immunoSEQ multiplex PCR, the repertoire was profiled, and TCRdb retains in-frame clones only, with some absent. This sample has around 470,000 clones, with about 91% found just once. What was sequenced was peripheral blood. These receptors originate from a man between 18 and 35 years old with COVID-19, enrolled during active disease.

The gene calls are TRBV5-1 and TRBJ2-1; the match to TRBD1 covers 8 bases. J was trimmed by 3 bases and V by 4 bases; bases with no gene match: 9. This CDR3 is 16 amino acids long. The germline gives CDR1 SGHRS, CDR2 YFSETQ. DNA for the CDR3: TGCGCCAGCAGCAATCCTCGGGACAGGAGCTACAATGAGCAGTTCTTC. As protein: CASSNPRDRSYNEQFF.

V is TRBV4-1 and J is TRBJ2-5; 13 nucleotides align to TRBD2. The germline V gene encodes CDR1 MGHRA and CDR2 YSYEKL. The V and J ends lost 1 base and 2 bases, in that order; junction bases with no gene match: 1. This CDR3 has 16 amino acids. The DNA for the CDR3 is TGCGCCAGCAGCCAAGGACTAGCGGGGGGACAAGAGACCCAGTACTTC. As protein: CASSQGLAGGQETQYF.

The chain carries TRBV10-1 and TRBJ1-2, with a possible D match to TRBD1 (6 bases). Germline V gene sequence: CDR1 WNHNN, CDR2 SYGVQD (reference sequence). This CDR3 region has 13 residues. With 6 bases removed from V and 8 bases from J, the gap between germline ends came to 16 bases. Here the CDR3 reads CASSPGGGRGYTF. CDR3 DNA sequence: TGCGCCAGCAGCCCCGGTGGGGGCCGGGGCTACACCTTC.

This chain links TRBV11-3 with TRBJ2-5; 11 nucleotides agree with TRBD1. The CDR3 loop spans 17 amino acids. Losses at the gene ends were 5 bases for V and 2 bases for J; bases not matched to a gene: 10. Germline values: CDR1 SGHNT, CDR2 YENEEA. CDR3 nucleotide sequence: TGTGCCAGCAGCCCGTTAGGGGGGACAGGGGGTCAAGAGACCCAGTACTTC. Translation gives CASSPLGGTGGQETQYF.

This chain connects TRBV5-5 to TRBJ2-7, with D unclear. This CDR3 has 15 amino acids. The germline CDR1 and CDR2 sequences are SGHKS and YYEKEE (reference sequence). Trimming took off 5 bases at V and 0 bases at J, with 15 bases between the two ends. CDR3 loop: CASRPLDGFSYEQYF. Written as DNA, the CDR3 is TGTGCCAGCAGACCCTTAGACGGGTTCTCCTACGAGCAGTACTTC.

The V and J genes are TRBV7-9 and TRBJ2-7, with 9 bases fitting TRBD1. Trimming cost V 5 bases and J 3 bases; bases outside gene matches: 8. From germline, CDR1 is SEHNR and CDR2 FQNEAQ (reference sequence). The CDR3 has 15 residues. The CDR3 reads CASSPGQGLDYEQYF. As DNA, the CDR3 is TGTGCCAGCAGCCCCGGACAGGGGTTGGACTACGAGCAGTACTTC.

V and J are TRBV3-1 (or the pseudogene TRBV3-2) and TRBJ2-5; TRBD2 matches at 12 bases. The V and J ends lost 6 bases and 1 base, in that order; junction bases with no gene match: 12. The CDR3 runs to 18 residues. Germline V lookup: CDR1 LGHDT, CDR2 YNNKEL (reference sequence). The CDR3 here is CASSHEVGTSGPQETQYF. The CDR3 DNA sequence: TGTGCCAGCAGTCACGAAGTAGGGACTAGCGGGCCCCAAGAGACCCAGTACTTC.